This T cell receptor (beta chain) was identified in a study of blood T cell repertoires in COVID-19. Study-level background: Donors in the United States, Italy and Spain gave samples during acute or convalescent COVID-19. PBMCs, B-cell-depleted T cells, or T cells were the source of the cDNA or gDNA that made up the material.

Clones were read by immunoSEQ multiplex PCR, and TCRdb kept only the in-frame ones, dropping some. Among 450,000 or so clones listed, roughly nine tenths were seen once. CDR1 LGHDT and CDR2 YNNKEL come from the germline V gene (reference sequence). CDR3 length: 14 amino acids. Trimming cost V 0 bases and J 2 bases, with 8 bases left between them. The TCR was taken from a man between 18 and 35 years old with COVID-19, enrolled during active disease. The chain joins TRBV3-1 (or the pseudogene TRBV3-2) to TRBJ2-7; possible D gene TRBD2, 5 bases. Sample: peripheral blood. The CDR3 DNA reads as TGTGCCAGCAGCCAAGATCCGGGAACCTACGAGCAGTACTTC. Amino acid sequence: CASSQDPGTYEQYF.